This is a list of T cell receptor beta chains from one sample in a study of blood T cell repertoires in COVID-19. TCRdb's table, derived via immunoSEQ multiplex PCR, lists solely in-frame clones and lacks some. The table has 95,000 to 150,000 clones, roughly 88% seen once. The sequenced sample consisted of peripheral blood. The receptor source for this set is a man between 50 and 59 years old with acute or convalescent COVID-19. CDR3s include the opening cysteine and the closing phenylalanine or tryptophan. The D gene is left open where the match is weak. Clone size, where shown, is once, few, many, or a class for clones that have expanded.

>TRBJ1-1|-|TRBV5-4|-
TGTGCCAGCAGCTCGCAGACAGGACTGAACACTGAAGCTTTCTTT
CASSSQTGLNTEAFF
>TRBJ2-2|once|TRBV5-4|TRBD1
TGTGCCAGCAGCCCAGCCGGGACAGGGTCTCCCGGGGAGCTGTTTTTT
CASSPAGTGSPGELFF
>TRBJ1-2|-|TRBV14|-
TGTGCCAGCAGCCAAGAGCTGCACTCATCGGAGGGCTACACCTTC
CASSQELHSSEGYTF
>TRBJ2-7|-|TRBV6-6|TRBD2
TGTGCCAGCAGTCGTGTAAAAACTAGCGGGAGTTACGAGCAGTACTTC
CASSRVKTSGSYEQYF
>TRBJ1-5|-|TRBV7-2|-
TGTGCCAGCAGCCCCCCCCAGGGGCCCCAGCATTTT
CASSPPQGPQHF
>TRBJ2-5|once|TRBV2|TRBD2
TGTGCCAGCAGTGAGACTAGCGGGAGCGGAGAGACCCAGTACTTC
CASSETSGSGETQYF
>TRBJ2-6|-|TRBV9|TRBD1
TGTGCCAGCAGTGCCACAGGGGCCGGGGCCAACGTCCTGACTTTC
CASSATGAGANVLTF
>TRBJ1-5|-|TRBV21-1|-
TGTGCCAAACGAGGGGACAGAGGGGATAGCAATCAGCCCCAGCATTTT
CAKRGDRGDSNQPQHF
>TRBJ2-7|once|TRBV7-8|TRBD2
TGTGCCAGCAGCCCACGGACGTCGGGAGGCTACGAGCAGTACTTC
CASSPRTSGGYEQYF
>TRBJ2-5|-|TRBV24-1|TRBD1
TGTGCCACCAGTGATTTGGGGACAGGGGGCTCGGAGACCCAGTACTTC
CATSDLGTGGSETQYF
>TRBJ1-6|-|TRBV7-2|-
TGTGCCAGCAGCTTATCTCCTGCTTACAGGGCCCCACCCCTCCACTTT
CASSLSPAYRAPPLHF
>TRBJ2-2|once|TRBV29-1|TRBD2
TGCAGCGTTGAAGATCGGGGGGCCGGGGAGCTGTTTTTT
CSVEDRGAGELFF
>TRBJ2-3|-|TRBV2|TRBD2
TGTGCCAGCAGTGAGGCTAGCGGGAGCTCGACAGATACGCAGTATTTT
CASSEASGSSTDTQYF
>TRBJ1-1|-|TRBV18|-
TGTGCCAGCTCACAAAACAGGGCCGCGAACACTGAAGCTTTCTTT
CASSQNRAANTEAFF
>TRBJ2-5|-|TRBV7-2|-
TGTGCCAGCAGCTCCTATTTATGGGACACCCGGGAGACCCAGTACTTC
CASSSYLWDTRETQYF
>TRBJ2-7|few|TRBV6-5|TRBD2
TGTGCCAGCAGTCTATTAGCGGGGATCTCCTACGAGCAGTACTTC
CASSLLAGISYEQYF
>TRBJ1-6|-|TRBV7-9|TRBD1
TGTGCCAGCAGCGGGGGACAGGGGGCTAGACGGGATAATTCACCCCTCCACTTT
CASSGGQGARRDNSPLHF
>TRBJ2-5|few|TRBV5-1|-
TGCGCCAGCAGCTTGGCCTTGGAGACCCAGTACTTC
CASSLALETQYF
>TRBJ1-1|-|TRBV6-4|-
TGTGCCAGCAGTCGGGACATGCAGAACACTGAAGCTTTCTTT
CASSRDMQNTEAFF
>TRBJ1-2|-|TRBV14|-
TGTGCCAGCAGCCGAACTGCGGGCGGGTTCCCGGACTATGGCTACACCTTC
CASSRTAGGFPDYGYTF
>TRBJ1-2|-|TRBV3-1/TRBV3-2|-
TGTGCCAGCAGCCTGACAGAGCCTAACTATGGCTACACCTTC
CASSLTEPNYGYTF
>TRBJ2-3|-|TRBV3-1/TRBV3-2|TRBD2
TGTGCCAGCAGCCACACTAGCGGGAGTTATACGCAGTATTTT
CASSHTSGSYTQYF
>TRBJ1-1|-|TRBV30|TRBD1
TGTGCCTGGAGTCTCCTCACAGGGGGTACCGAGGTCACTGAAGCTTTCTTT
CAWSLLTGGTEVTEAFF
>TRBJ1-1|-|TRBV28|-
TGTGCCAGCATCCCTTTAGGACTAGGCCGGAACACTGAAGCTTTCTTT
CASIPLGLGRNTEAFF
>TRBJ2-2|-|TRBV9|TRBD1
TGTGCCAGCAGCGTAGAGGGGGCGGGCGGGGAGCTGTTTTTT
CASSVEGAGGELFF
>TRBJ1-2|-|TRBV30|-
TGTGCCTGGAGTGAGGACAGTCCCTATGGCTACACCTTC
CAWSEDSPYGYTF
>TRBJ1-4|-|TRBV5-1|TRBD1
TGCGCCAGCAGCTTGGACAGGGGAACTAATGAAAAACTGTTTTTT
CASSLDRGTNEKLFF
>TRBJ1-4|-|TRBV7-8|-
TGTGCCAGCAGTCTACGGGAGGGAACTAATGAAAAACTGTTTTTT
CASSLREGTNEKLFF
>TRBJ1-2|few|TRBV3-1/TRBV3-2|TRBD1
TGTGCCAGCAGCCCGACAGGGAACTATGGCTACACCTTC
CASSPTGNYGYTF
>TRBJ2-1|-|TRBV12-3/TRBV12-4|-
TGTGCCAGCAGGCACTACTACAATGAGCAGTTCTTC
CASRHYYNEQFF
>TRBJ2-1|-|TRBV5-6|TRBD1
TGTGCCAGCAGCTTCGAGGGGGCAGGGTACAATGAGCAGTTCTTC
CASSFEGAGYNEQFF
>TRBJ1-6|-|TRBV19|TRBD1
TGTGCCAGTAGTATGGTGGGACAGGCTTTGTCACCCCTCCACTTT
CASSMVGQALSPLHF
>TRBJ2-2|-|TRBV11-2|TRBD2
TGTGCCAGCAGCCCCGGACTAGCGGGATCCGGGGAGCTGTTTTTT
CASSPGLAGSGELFF
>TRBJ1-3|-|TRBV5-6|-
TGTGCCAGCAGCCGCCGACAGGCCCTCCTTGGAAACACCATATATTTT
CASSRRQALLGNTIYF
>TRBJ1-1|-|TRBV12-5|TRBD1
TGTGCTAGTGGCCCGGGACAGGGCGGCACTGAAGCTTTCTTT
CASGPGQGGTEAFF
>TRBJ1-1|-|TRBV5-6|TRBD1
TGTGCCAGCAGCCCGGGGACAGGGGGGAACACTGAAGCTTTCTTT
CASSPGTGGNTEAFF
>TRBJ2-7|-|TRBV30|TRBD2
TGTGCCTGGAGTCGGCGGGGGGCCATGGCCTACGAGCAGTACTTC
CAWSRRGAMAYEQYF
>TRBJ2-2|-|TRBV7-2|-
TGTGCCAGCAGCTTAGGGCTAGCGTTTCGGGAGCTGTTTTTT
CASSLGLAFRELFF
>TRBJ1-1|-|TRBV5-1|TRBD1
TGCGCCAGCAGCTGGGGGAACAGGGGGAGCTTGAACACTGAAGCTTTCTTT
CASSWGNRGSLNTEAFF
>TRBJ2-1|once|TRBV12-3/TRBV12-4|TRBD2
TGTGCCAGCACTCGGGAGGGCGAAGAGCAGTTCTTC
CASTREGEEQFF
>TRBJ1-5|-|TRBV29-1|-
TGCAGCATTTCAGGGGCAAATCAGCCCCAGCATTTT
CSISGANQPQHF
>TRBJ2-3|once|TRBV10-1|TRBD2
TGCGCCAGCAGAGAAAGCGGGATCCGAGATACGCAGTATTTT
CASRESGIRDTQYF
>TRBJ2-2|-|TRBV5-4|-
TGTGCCAGCAGCTTGGCTACCCCCGGGGAGCTGTTTTTT
CASSLATPGELFF
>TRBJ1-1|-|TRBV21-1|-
TGTGCCAGCAGCAACACAGGGTTCGCCACTGAAGCTTTCTTT
CASSNTGFATEAFF
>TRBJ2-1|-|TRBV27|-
TGTGCCAGCTCTAGGGGGATTAACAATGAGCAGTTCTTC
CASSRGINNEQFF
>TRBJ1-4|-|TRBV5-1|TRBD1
TGCGCCAGCCACCGGGACAGTAATGAAAAACTGTTTTTT
CASHRDSNEKLFF
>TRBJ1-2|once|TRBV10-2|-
TGCGCCAGCACCCCGTCTTTGACTTATCCTGGCTACACCTTC
CASTPSLTYPGYTF
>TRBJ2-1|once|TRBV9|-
TGTGCCAGCAGCGTAGGAGTTGCGGGCAGGAGTACCTACAATGAGCAGTTCTTC
CASSVGVAGRSTYNEQFF
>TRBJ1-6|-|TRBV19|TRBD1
TGTGCCAGTAGTTCCACGACAGGGATTAATTCACCCCTCCACTTT
CASSSTTGINSPLHF
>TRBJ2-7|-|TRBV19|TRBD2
TGTGCCAGTAGTATAGACGGGGAGGGCGGGCTCTCCTACGAGCAGTACTTC
CASSIDGEGGLSYEQYF